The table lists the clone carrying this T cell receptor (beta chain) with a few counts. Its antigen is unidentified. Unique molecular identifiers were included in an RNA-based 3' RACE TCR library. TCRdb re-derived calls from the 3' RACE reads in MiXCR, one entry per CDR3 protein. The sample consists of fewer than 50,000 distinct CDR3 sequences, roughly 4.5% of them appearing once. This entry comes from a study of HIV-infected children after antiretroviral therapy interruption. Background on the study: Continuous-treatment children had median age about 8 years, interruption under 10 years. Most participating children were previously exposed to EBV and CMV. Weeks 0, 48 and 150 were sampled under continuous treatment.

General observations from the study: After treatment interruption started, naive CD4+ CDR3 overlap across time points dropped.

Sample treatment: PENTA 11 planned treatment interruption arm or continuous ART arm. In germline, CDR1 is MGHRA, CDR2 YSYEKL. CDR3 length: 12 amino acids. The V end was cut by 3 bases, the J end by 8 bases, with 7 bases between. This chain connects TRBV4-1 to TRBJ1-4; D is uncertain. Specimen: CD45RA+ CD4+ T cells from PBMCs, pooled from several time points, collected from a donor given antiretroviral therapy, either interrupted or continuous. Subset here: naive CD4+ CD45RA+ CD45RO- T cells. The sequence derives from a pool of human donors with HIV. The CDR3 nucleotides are TGCGCCAGCAGCCACGCAGGAGAAAAACTGTTTTTT. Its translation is CASSHAGEKLFF.